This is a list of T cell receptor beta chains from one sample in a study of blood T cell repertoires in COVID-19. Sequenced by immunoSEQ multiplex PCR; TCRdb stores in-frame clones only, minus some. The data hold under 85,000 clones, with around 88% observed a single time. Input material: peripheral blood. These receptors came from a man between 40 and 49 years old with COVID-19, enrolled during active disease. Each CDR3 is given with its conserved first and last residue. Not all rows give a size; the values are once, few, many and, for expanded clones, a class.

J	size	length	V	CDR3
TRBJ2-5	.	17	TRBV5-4	CASSPRPQRGAKETQYF
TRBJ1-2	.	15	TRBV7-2	CASSKPGGSVYGYTF
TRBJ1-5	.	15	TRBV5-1	CASSLGGQANQPQHF
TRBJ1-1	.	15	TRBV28	CASRLPLGGETEAFF
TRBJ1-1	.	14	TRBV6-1	CASSEPGENTEAFF
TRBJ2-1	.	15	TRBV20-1	CSASSGQGGWDEQFF
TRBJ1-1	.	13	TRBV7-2	CASSAGLNTEAFF
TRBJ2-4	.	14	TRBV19	CASISDRAKNIQYF
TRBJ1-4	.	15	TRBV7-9	CASSWGQFGGEKLFF
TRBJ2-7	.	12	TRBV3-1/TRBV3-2	CASSRLRAEQYF
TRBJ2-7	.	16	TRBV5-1	CASSPLGEAYSYEQYF
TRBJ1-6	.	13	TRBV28	CASSFPGKPPLHF
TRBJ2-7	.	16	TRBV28	CASSLVTGGVGYEQYF
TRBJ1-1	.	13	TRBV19	CASSQQLNTEAFF
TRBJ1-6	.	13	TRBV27	CASSGRLGSPLHF
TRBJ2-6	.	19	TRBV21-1	CASSKEEDRLSSGANVLTF
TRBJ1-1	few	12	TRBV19	CASISDGVEAFF
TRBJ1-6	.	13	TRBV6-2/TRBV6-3	CASSYEDYSPLHF
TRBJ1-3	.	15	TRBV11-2	CASSSTGGFGNTIYF
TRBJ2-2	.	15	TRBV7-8	CASSLLRMYTGELFF
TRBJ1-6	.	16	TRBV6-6	CASSYSPTGAGSPLHF
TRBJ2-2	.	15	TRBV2	CASSASQGGTGELFF
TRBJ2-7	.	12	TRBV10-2	CATKARDYEQYF
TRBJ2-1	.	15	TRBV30	CACPHASGGRSEQFF
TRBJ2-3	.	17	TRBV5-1	CASSRVSSGGSTDTQYF
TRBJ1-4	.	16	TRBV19	CASSHSTGPTNEKLFF
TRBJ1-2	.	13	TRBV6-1	CASSEGAGGGYTF
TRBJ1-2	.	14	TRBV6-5	CASSPEENRLGYTF
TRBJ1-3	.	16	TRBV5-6	CASSSDRALSGNTIYF
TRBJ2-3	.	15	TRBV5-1	CASRASGGITDTQYF
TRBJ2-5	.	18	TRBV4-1	CASSPPTLGQHKLKTQYF
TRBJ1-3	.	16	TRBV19	CASSVTQGARGNTIYF
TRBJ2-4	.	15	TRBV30	CAWREKGLAKNIQYF
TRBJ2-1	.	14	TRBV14	CASSQEPRVGEQFF
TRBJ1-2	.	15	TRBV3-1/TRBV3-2	CASSQQAGGAFGYTF
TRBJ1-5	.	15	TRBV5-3	CARSLSGEASQPQHF
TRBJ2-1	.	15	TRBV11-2	CASSLVAGVLNEQFF
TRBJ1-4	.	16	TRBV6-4	CASSAVLGAENEKLFF
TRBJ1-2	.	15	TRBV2	CASSRDRPANYGYTF
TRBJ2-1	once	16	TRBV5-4	CASSLGTGVSYNEQFF
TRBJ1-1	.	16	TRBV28	CASGVPGQGLNTEAFF
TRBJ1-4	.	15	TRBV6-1	CASSEIGQGNEKLFF
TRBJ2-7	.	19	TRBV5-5	CASSLDSGLAGGKSYEQYF
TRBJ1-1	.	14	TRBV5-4	CASSLKLTGTEAFF
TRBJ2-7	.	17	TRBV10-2	CASMGTSGGAGFHEQYF
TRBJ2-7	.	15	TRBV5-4	CASSSGLAGPYEQYF
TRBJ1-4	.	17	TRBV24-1	CATSDNIQEGADEKLFF
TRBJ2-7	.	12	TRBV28	CASSYLAYEQYF
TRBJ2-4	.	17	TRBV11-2	CASSAGGTSGGKNIQYF